The rows below give T cell receptor beta chains drawn from one sample of a study of blood T cell repertoires in COVID-19. The repertoire was sequenced with immunoSEQ multiplex PCR; TCRdb's copy has only in-frame clones and lacks some. The sample lists approximately 290,000 clones; roughly 91% were seen once. The sample taken for sequencing was peripheral blood. These receptors were taken from a man aged 25 to 40 with acute or convalescent COVID-19. The CDR3 runs from the conserved cysteine through the conserved F or W. Fields, in order: clone size, D gene, J gene, V gene, CDR3 protein, CDR3 DNA. D genes are given only for firm matches. Size is stated for part of the rows, as once, few or many counts, or as a class when the clone is expanded.

clone_size: NA
d_call: NA
j_call: TRBJ2-1
v_call: TRBV15
cdr3_aa: CATSRGPGEDNEQFF
cdr3_nt: TGTGCCACCAGCAGAGGACCCGGGGAGGACAATGAGCAGTTCTTC

clone_size: NA
d_call: TRBD2
j_call: TRBJ2-5
v_call: TRBV2
cdr3_aa: CASSDSGGAGETQYF
cdr3_nt: TGTGCCAGCAGTGATAGCGGGGGGGCGGGAGAGACCCAGTACTTC

clone_size: NA
d_call: TRBD1
j_call: TRBJ1-2
v_call: TRBV20-1
cdr3_aa: CSASPGTVNYGYTF
cdr3_nt: TGCAGTGCTAGTCCCGGGACAGTCAACTATGGCTACACCTTC

clone_size: NA
d_call: NA
j_call: TRBJ2-3
v_call: TRBV28
cdr3_aa: CASSFRPESDTQYF
cdr3_nt: TGTGCCAGCAGTTTTCGCCCGGAGTCAGATACGCAGTATTTT

clone_size: NA
d_call: TRBD1
j_call: TRBJ2-2
v_call: TRBV9
cdr3_aa: CASSATGGHTGELFF
cdr3_nt: TGTGCCAGCAGCGCCACAGGGGGCCACACCGGGGAGCTGTTTTTT

clone_size: NA
d_call: NA
j_call: TRBJ2-3
v_call: TRBV7-9
cdr3_aa: CASSLHYRRTDTQYF
cdr3_nt: TGTGCCAGCAGCTTGCATTACAGACGCACAGATACGCAGTATTTT

clone_size: NA
d_call: TRBD2
j_call: TRBJ2-3
v_call: TRBV5-4
cdr3_aa: CASSSGGPRRDTQYF
cdr3_nt: TGTGCCAGCAGCTCGGGAGGGCCGAGGAGAGATACGCAGTATTTT

clone_size: NA
d_call: TRBD1
j_call: TRBJ2-3
v_call: TRBV30
cdr3_aa: CAWTTGTGSTDTQYF
cdr3_nt: TGTGCCTGGACTACTGGGACAGGAAGCACAGATACGCAGTATTTT

clone_size: NA
d_call: NA
j_call: TRBJ2-1
v_call: TRBV5-4
cdr3_aa: CASSLDFLNEQFF
cdr3_nt: TGTGCCAGCAGCTTAGACTTCCTGAATGAGCAGTTCTTC

clone_size: NA
d_call: TRBD1
j_call: TRBJ1-5
v_call: TRBV28
cdr3_aa: CASTGRGLRQPQHF
cdr3_nt: TGTGCCAGCACCGGCAGGGGGCTGAGGCAGCCCCAGCATTTT

clone_size: NA
d_call: TRBD1
j_call: TRBJ1-2
v_call: TRBV28
cdr3_aa: CASSAIGVSVFWTGGGNYGYTF
cdr3_nt: TGTGCCAGCAGTGCTATCGGTGTCTCCGTGTTCTGGACAGGGGGCGGTAACTATGGCTACACCTTC

clone_size: NA
d_call: NA
j_call: TRBJ1-1
v_call: TRBV14
cdr3_aa: CASSHFLTVEAFF
cdr3_nt: TGTGCCAGCAGCCACTTCCTCACAGTTGAAGCTTTCTTT

clone_size: once
d_call: NA
j_call: TRBJ1-1
v_call: TRBV30
cdr3_aa: CAWAGNTEAFF
cdr3_nt: TGTGCCTGGGCAGGGAACACTGAAGCTTTCTTT

clone_size: NA
d_call: TRBD1
j_call: TRBJ1-2
v_call: TRBV6-5
cdr3_aa: CASSYFGTGDYGYTF
cdr3_nt: TGTGCCAGCAGTTACTTTGGGACAGGGGACTATGGCTACACCTTC

clone_size: NA
d_call: NA
j_call: TRBJ1-5
v_call: TRBV19
cdr3_aa: CASSPPGTSNQPQHF
cdr3_nt: TGTGCCAGTAGTCCCCCGGGTACCAGCAATCAGCCCCAGCATTTT

clone_size: NA
d_call: NA
j_call: TRBJ1-1
v_call: TRBV3-1/TRBV3-2
cdr3_aa: CASRLKTANTEAFF
cdr3_nt: TGTGCCAGCAGACTAAAGACAGCGAACACTGAAGCTTTCTTT

clone_size: NA
d_call: NA
j_call: TRBJ1-2
v_call: TRBV5-6
cdr3_aa: CASSLDIPNYGYTF
cdr3_nt: TGTGCCAGCAGCTTGGACATCCCTAACTATGGCTACACCTTC

clone_size: NA
d_call: TRBD1
j_call: TRBJ1-4
v_call: TRBV3-1/TRBV3-2
cdr3_aa: CASSPRVGQGGEKLFF
cdr3_nt: TGTGCCAGCAGCCCGCGGGTTGGGCAGGGGGGCGAAAAACTGTTTTTT

clone_size: NA
d_call: NA
j_call: TRBJ1-6
v_call: TRBV6-5
cdr3_aa: CASQDGGLGNSPLHF
cdr3_nt: TGTGCCAGCCAGGATGGGGGGTTGGGAAATTCACCCCTCCACTTT

clone_size: NA
d_call: NA
j_call: TRBJ2-1
v_call: TRBV6-6
cdr3_aa: CASSPGGSVDEQFF
cdr3_nt: TGTGCCAGCAGTCCCGGTGGTAGCGTCGATGAGCAGTTCTTC

clone_size: NA
d_call: NA
j_call: TRBJ1-1
v_call: TRBV20-1
cdr3_aa: CSDSDTEAFF
cdr3_nt: TGCAGCGATTCAGACACTGAAGCTTTCTTT

clone_size: NA
d_call: TRBD1
j_call: TRBJ2-7
v_call: TRBV27
cdr3_aa: CASRLGDRPYEQYF
cdr3_nt: TGTGCCAGCAGGTTAGGGGACAGGCCCTACGAGCAGTACTTC

clone_size: NA
d_call: TRBD1
j_call: TRBJ1-1
v_call: TRBV9
cdr3_aa: CASSVAGTGEAFF
cdr3_nt: TGTGCCAGCAGCGTAGCCGGGACAGGGGAAGCTTTCTTT

clone_size: once
d_call: TRBD1
j_call: TRBJ2-7
v_call: TRBV18
cdr3_aa: CASSPGTGGHEQYF
cdr3_nt: TGTGCCAGCTCACCGGGGACAGGGGGCCACGAGCAGTACTTC

clone_size: NA
d_call: TRBD1
j_call: TRBJ2-7
v_call: TRBV6-5
cdr3_aa: CASSYYRGSYEQYF
cdr3_nt: TGTGCCAGCAGTTACTACAGGGGATCCTACGAGCAGTACTTC

clone_size: NA
d_call: NA
j_call: TRBJ1-4
v_call: TRBV2
cdr3_aa: CASSEGPGPEGEKLFF
cdr3_nt: TGTGCCAGCAGTGAAGGTCCGGGACCGGAGGGAGAAAAACTGTTTTTT

clone_size: NA
d_call: NA
j_call: TRBJ1-5
v_call: TRBV6-4
cdr3_aa: CASSAYSNQPQHF
cdr3_nt: TGTGCCAGCAGCGCGTATTCGAATCAGCCCCAGCATTTT

clone_size: NA
d_call: NA
j_call: TRBJ1-5
v_call: TRBV28
cdr3_aa: CASSPLEGETNNQPQHF
cdr3_nt: TGTGCCAGCAGCCCCCTTGAGGGGGAGACTAACAATCAGCCCCAGCATTTT

clone_size: NA
d_call: TRBD1
j_call: TRBJ2-2
v_call: TRBV5-1
cdr3_aa: CASSLGTGGRVGELFF
cdr3_nt: TGCGCCAGCAGCCTAGGGACAGGGGGCCGCGTCGGGGAGCTGTTTTTT

clone_size: NA
d_call: TRBD2
j_call: TRBJ2-1
v_call: TRBV18
cdr3_aa: CASSRQLAGGYNEQFF
cdr3_nt: TGTGCCAGCTCACGACAACTAGCGGGGGGATACAATGAGCAGTTCTTC

clone_size: NA
d_call: TRBD2
j_call: TRBJ2-1
v_call: TRBV7-8
cdr3_aa: CASSPRTGTRYNEQFF
cdr3_nt: TGTGCCAGCAGCCCCCGAACCGGGACTAGATACAATGAGCAGTTCTTC

clone_size: once
d_call: TRBD2
j_call: TRBJ2-1
v_call: TRBV27
cdr3_aa: CASSSGLAINEQFF
cdr3_nt: TGTGCCAGCAGTTCGGGACTAGCGATTAATGAGCAGTTCTTC

clone_size: NA
d_call: NA
j_call: TRBJ1-1
v_call: TRBV12-3/TRBV12-4
cdr3_aa: CASSLILTEAFF
cdr3_nt: TGTGCCAGCAGTTTGATACTGACTGAAGCTTTCTTT

clone_size: NA
d_call: TRBD2
j_call: TRBJ2-3
v_call: TRBV28
cdr3_aa: CASNMPSGGADTQYF
cdr3_nt: TGTGCCAGCAATATGCCCAGCGGGGGGGCAGATACGCAGTATTTT

clone_size: NA
d_call: NA
j_call: TRBJ1-4
v_call: TRBV3-1/TRBV3-2
cdr3_aa: CASSHRRGGTEKLFF
cdr3_nt: TGTGCCAGCAGCCATCGAAGGGGGGGAACGGAAAAACTGTTTTTT

clone_size: NA
d_call: TRBD2
j_call: TRBJ2-1
v_call: TRBV10-1
cdr3_aa: CASSGLAGLYNEQFF
cdr3_nt: TGCGCCAGCAGTGGCCTAGCGGGCCTTTACAATGAGCAGTTCTTC

clone_size: NA
d_call: TRBD1
j_call: TRBJ2-5
v_call: TRBV5-5
cdr3_aa: CASSLGTGVGETQYF
cdr3_nt: TGTGCCAGCAGCTTGGGGACAGGGGTGGGTGAGACCCAGTACTTC

clone_size: NA
d_call: TRBD2
j_call: TRBJ2-5
v_call: TRBV19
cdr3_aa: CASSTPGGFQETQYF
cdr3_nt: TGTGCCAGTAGTACCCCGGGAGGTTTTCAGGAGACCCAGTACTTC

clone_size: NA
d_call: TRBD1
j_call: TRBJ2-2
v_call: TRBV27
cdr3_aa: CASTLFSPGQGRTGELFF
cdr3_nt: TGTGCCAGCACTCTATTCTCACCGGGACAGGGGCGCACCGGGGAGCTGTTTTTT

clone_size: NA
d_call: NA
j_call: TRBJ1-2
v_call: TRBV28
cdr3_aa: CASREGRVDYGYTF
cdr3_nt: TGTGCCAGCAGGGAGGGAAGAGTTGACTATGGCTACACCTTC

clone_size: few
d_call: TRBD2
j_call: TRBJ2-3
v_call: TRBV15
cdr3_aa: CATSRSGSLNYF
cdr3_nt: TGTGCCACCAGCAGGAGCGGGAGTCTTAATTATTTT

clone_size: NA
d_call: NA
j_call: TRBJ1-1
v_call: TRBV19
cdr3_aa: CASSMERAPSSTEAFF
cdr3_nt: TGTGCCAGTAGTATGGAGAGGGCACCCAGCTCCACTGAAGCTTTCTTT

clone_size: NA
d_call: NA
j_call: TRBJ2-5
v_call: TRBV5-1
cdr3_aa: CASSLGGGSETQYF
cdr3_nt: TGCGCCAGCAGCTTGGGTGGAGGTTCTGAGACCCAGTACTTC

clone_size: NA
d_call: NA
j_call: TRBJ1-6
v_call: TRBV12-3/TRBV12-4
cdr3_aa: CASTGQTNSPLHF
cdr3_nt: TGTGCCAGCACGGGACAAACTAATTCACCCCTCCACTTT

clone_size: NA
d_call: TRBD2
j_call: TRBJ2-5
v_call: TRBV7-6
cdr3_aa: CASSRGGPKETQYF
cdr3_nt: TGTGCCAGCAGCCGCGGGGGGCCCAAAGAGACCCAGTACTTC

clone_size: NA
d_call: NA
j_call: TRBJ2-3
v_call: TRBV5-6
cdr3_aa: CAPYSRDTQYF
cdr3_nt: TGTGCCCCCTATTCGCGGGATACGCAGTATTTT

clone_size: NA
d_call: TRBD1
j_call: TRBJ1-3
v_call: TRBV30
cdr3_aa: CAWRGRGPSFDSGNTIYF
cdr3_nt: TGTGCCTGGAGGGGTAGGGGGCCATCCTTTGACTCTGGAAACACCATATATTTT

clone_size: NA
d_call: TRBD1
j_call: TRBJ1-4
v_call: TRBV28
cdr3_aa: CASSLGTVSEKLFF
cdr3_nt: TGTGCCAGCAGTTTGGGGACAGTCTCTGAAAAACTGTTTTTT

clone_size: few
d_call: TRBD1
j_call: TRBJ1-5
v_call: TRBV28
cdr3_aa: CASSDRGPISNQPQHF
cdr3_nt: TGTGCCAGCAGTGACAGGGGGCCAATCTCCAATCAGCCCCAGCATTTT